This entry lists 28 T cell receptor beta chains sequenced from one sample in a study of vaccination effects on CD4 cells after COVID-19. Viral peptide pools were used in the ViraFEST assay to expand antigen-specific CD4+ T cells, and sequencing came afterward. The culture ran for roughly ten days before CD4+ T cells were isolated. Each participant received a vaccine that was either BNT162b2 or mRNA-1273, given as two doses. Repertoires were generated with immunoSEQ multiplex PCR, while TCRdb's copy carries only in-frame clones and drops some. The table includes 55,000 to 70,000 clones, approximately 76% detected once. The antigens for these receptors are not known. Here the sequenced sample was CD4+ T cells from PBMCs cultured with HCoV-OC43 spike peptides, taken after COVID-19 vaccination. Specified subset: HCoV-OC43 spike overlapping peptide pool stimulation. These receptors were collected from a human donor who received a COVID-19 vaccine.

This chain joins TRBV19 and TRBJ1-3; no reliable D call. The CDR3 has 15 amino acids. The germline V gene has CDR1 LNHDA and CDR2 SQIVND (reference sequence). The germline V and J ends were trimmed by 3 bases and 0 bases, with 9 bases remaining between them. CDR3 nucleotide sequence: TGTGCCAGTAGTATGTCGTACAACTCTGGAAACACCATATATTTT. It encodes CASSMSYNSGNTIYF.

This clone was detected a few times. This chain connects TRBV6-5 to TRBJ1-1; a possible D gene is TRBD1 (5 bases). V dropped 8 bases and J dropped 2 bases, with 12 bases sitting between them. In germline, CDR1 is MNHEY, CDR2 SVGAGI. The CDR3 sequence is 13 residues long. CDR3 amino acids: CASFRDPNTEAFF. DNA for the CDR3: TGTGCCAGCTTCCGGGACCCCAACACTGAAGCTTTCTTT.

The chain has TRBV24-1 and TRBJ2-5; weak D call: TRBD1 (5 bases). The CDR3 extends over 14 amino acids. Germline loops: CDR1 KGHDR, CDR2 SFDVKD. Trimming cost V 3 bases and J 2 bases, with 9 bases left between them. CDR3 sequence (DNA): TGTGCCACCAGTGATGCGGCAGGGCAAGAGACCCAGTACTTC. It translates to CATSDAAGQETQYF.

The V call is TRBV20-1, the J call TRBJ1-2; possible D gene TRBD1, 5 bases. The CDR3 has 11 residues. Germline values: CDR1 DFQATT, CDR2 SNEGSKA (reference sequence). With 3 bases removed from V and 7 bases from J, the gap between germline ends came to 9 bases. The CDR3 region is CSASPGSGYTF. In DNA, the CDR3 is TGCAGTGCTAGTCCAGGGTCTGGCTACACCTTC.

This chain joins TRBV19 and TRBJ1-6; TRBD1 aligns across 8 bases. Germline values: CDR1 LNHDA, CDR2 SQIVND (reference sequence). This CDR3 contains 16 residues. V dropped 6 bases and J dropped 1; count of bases not matched to a gene: 5. For the CDR3, the DNA is TGTGCCAGTAGAGACCGACAGGGGTCCTATAATTCACCCCTCCACTTT. It specifies CASRDRQGSYNSPLHF.

The J gene is TRBJ1-2, the V gene TRBV5-1; TRBD1 might be the D (6 bases). The germline gives CDR1 SGHRS, CDR2 YFSETQ. With 2 bases removed from V and 6 bases from J, the gap between germline ends came to 14 bases. The CDR3 has 14 residues. The CDR3 sequence: CASSLNSQGNGYTF. CDR3 nucleotides: TGCGCCAGCAGCTTAAACTCACAGGGAAATGGCTACACCTTC.

The V gene is TRBV4-1, the J gene TRBJ2-3; D might be TRBD2 (5 bases). The germline gives CDR1 MGHRA, CDR2 YSYEKL. This CDR3 comprises 17 residues. V was clipped by 1 base and J by 2 bases, with 16 bases between them. The CDR3 protein is CASSQGASRGATDTQYF. The CDR3 DNA is TGCGCCAGCAGCCAAGGGGCCTCTCGGGGTGCCACAGATACGCAGTATTTT.

The chain employs TRBV6-2 or TRBV6-3 and TRBJ1-5; the D gene is possibly TRBD1 (5 bases). The CDR3 has 17 residues. Trimming left V 5 bases short and J 1 base short, with 18 bases between. Germline loops: CDR1 MNHEY, CDR2 SVGEGT. The CDR3 DNA sequence: TGTGCCAGCAGTACTACCCAGGGTCGGTGGAGCAATCAGCCCCAGCATTTT. Translating gives CASSTTQGRWSNQPQHF.

The rearrangement links TRBV28 to TRBJ1-1; D remains unclear. From germline, CDR1 is MDHEN and CDR2 SYDVKM. The CDR3 extends over 14 amino acids. Deletions cut 1 base from V and 3 bases from J, with 9 bases between. DNA of the CDR3: TGTGCCAGCAGTTTATTCCAGGCGGACACTGAAGCTTTCTTT. Its protein is CASSLFQADTEAFF. Full variable domain (rest looked up from reference TRBV28 and TRBJ1-1): DVKVTQSSRYLVKRTGEKVFLECVQDMDHENMFWYRQDPGLGLRLIYFSYDVKMKEKGDIPEGYSVSREKKERFSLILESASTNQTSMYLCASSLFQADTEAFFGQGTRLTVV.

The J gene is TRBJ2-7, the V gene TRBV18, with 8 bases lining up with TRBD1. The CDR3 totals 16 residues. Germline CDR1 KGHSH, CDR2 LQKENI. With 3 bases clipped from V and 3 bases from J, the junction kept 10 bases outside the gene matches. The CDR3 DNA is TGTGCCAGCTCACCCGGGACAGGTGGGGGGTACTACGAGCAGTACGTC. It codes for CASSPGTGGGYYEQYV.

Only a few counts were recorded for this clone. The V call is TRBV5-1, the J call TRBJ2-1, with D perhaps matching TRBD2 (6 bases). This CDR3 region has 15 residues. Trimming took 5 bases from V and 4 from J, leaving 16 bases between them. Germline CDR1 and CDR2: SGHRS and YFSETQ. The CDR3 protein is CASRGRGMAYNEQFF. CDR3 nucleotide sequence: TGCGCCAGCAGAGGTCGGGGGATGGCTTACAATGAGCAGTTCTTC.

The gene calls are TRBV5-1 and TRBJ2-7; the D gene is possibly TRBD2 (5 bases). CDR3 length: 12 residues. V was clipped by 5 bases and J by 7 bases, with 13 bases between them. CDR1 and CDR2 (germline): SGHRS, YFSETQ. The DNA of the CDR3 is TGCGCCAGCAGGGACTCAACGGGGGAGCAGTACGTC. Amino acids: CASRDSTGEQYV.

V and J are TRBV12-5 and TRBJ2-2; tentative D call: TRBD2 (7 bases). This CDR3 is 17 amino acids long. Trimming took off 1 base at V and 8 bases at J, with 20 bases between the two ends. The germline gives CDR1 LGHNT, CDR2 FRNRAP. The CDR3 spells CASGLELGGAVTGELFF. The DNA of the CDR3 is TGTGCTAGTGGTTTGGAGTTGGGGGGGGCTGTGACGGGGGAGCTGTTTTTT. The full variable domain, completed using reference TRBV12-5 and TRBJ2-2, is DARVTQTPRHKVTEMGQEVTMRCQPILGHNTVFWYRQTMMQGLELLAYFRNRAPLDDSGMPKDRFSAEMPDATLATLKIQPSEPRDSAVYFCASGLELGGAVTGELFFGEGSRLTVL.

The V call is TRBV30, the J call TRBJ1-2; maybe TRBD1 (6 bases). CDR1 is GTSNPN and CDR2 is SVGIG in the germline V gene (reference sequence). The germline V and J ends were trimmed by 3 bases and 8 bases, with 19 bases remaining between them. The CDR3 has 14 residues. In DNA form, the CDR3 reads TGTGCCTGGAGAACGGGGGGCGTTTGGGGAGGCTACACCTTC. Translating it yields CAWRTGGVWGGYTF.

The J gene is TRBJ1-5, the V gene TRBV27, with unresolved D. The V end lost 8 bases, the J end lost 6 bases, and 11 bases lay between the germline ends. Germline V CDR1 and CDR2: MNHEY, SMNVEV (reference sequence). The CDR3 spans 12 residues. The CDR3 nucleotides read TGTGCCAGCTGCGCTTTGGGTCAGCCCCAGCATTTT. This encodes CASCALGQPQHF.

The V and J genes are TRBV5-1 and TRBJ2-1; D remains unclear. Germline assignment: CDR1 SGHRS and CDR2 YFSETQ. This CDR3 is 14 amino acids long. V lost 0 bases, J lost 9 bases, and 13 bases lay in between. CDR3 in amino acids: CASSLAVTSGEQFF. CDR3 nucleotides: TGCGCCAGCAGCTTGGCTGTGACTTCAGGTGAGCAGTTCTTC.

The genes are TRBV19 and TRBJ1-4; D perhaps matches TRBD1 (5 bases). The CDR3 covers 17 residues. V lost 5 bases and J lost 6, with 22 bases in between. Germline V gives CDR1 LNHDA, CDR2 SQIVND (reference sequence). In DNA, the CDR3 is TGTGCCAGTAGTTCGGACCGGGACTTCTCGCGGGATGAAAAACTGTTTTTT. This encodes CASSSDRDFSRDEKLFF.

The rearrangement uses TRBV30 and TRBJ2-5; TRBD1 agrees at 11 bases. The J segment lost 5 bases and the V segment lost 5 bases, leaving 4 bases of the junction unmatched. The length of the CDR3 is 13 residues. CDR1 and CDR2 (germline): GTSNPN, SVGIG (reference sequence). The CDR3 sequence is CAWGQGAVETQYF. The CDR3 DNA reads TGTGCCTGGGGACAGGGGGCTGTGGAGACCCAGTACTTC.

The V call is TRBV24-1, the J call TRBJ2-2, with 8 positions matching TRBD1. The CDR3 consists of 14 residues. V shed 5 bases, J shed 3 bases, and the junction held 1 base outside the gene matches. Germline V gene data show CDR1 as KGHDR and CDR2 as SFDVKD. CDR3: CATSGTGYTGELFF. In nucleotides, the CDR3 is TGTGCCACCAGTGGGACAGGGTACACCGGGGAGCTGTTTTTT.

V usage is TRBV7-3 and J usage is TRBJ1-2; D is perhaps TRBD1 (5 bases). Trimming pared 3 bases from V and 4 bases from J, leaving 15 bases between. Germline assignment: CDR1 SGHTA and CDR2 FQGTGA. This CDR3 has 15 residues. The CDR3 bases are TGTGCCAGCAGCTTTGCCGGGGGAACAGGCTATGGCTACACCTTC. It codes for CASSFAGGTGYGYTF. Based on the CDR3 plus reference TRBV7-3 and TRBJ1-2, the full variable domain is GAGVSQTPSNKVTEKGKYVELRCDPISGHTALYWYRQSLGQGPEFLIYFQGTGAADDSGLPNDRFFAVRPEGSVSTLKIQRTERGDSAVYLCASSFAGGTGYGYTFGSGTRLTVV.

In its sample, this clone was seen a few times. This chain links TRBV7-3 with TRBJ1-1; no definite D call. This CDR3 comprises 13 residues. Trimming cost V 5 bases and J 1 base, with 8 bases left between them. Germline CDR1 SGHTA, CDR2 FQGTGA. CDR3 sequence (DNA): TGTGCCAGCAGCCGGACTGAGAACACTGAAGCTTTCTTT. As protein: CASSRTENTEAFF.

The rearrangement joins TRBV5-1 to TRBJ1-4; D not certain. Trimming shortened V by 3 bases and J by 8 bases, and 11 bases separated the two germline ends. The germline CDR1 and CDR2 sequences are SGHRS and YFSETQ. The CDR3 spans 13 residues. The CDR3 DNA is TGCGCCAGCAGCTCGGGTCCTCAGGAAAAACTGTTTTTT. Its protein product is CASSSGPQEKLFF.

This chain joins TRBV9 and TRBJ2-2, with 8 nucleotides matching TRBD2. The CDR3 runs 16 residues. After removal of 4 bases from V and 4 bases from J, the junction contained 9 bases not matched to a gene. The germline V gene encodes CDR1 SGDLS and CDR2 YYNGEE. The CDR3 nucleotides read TGTGCCAGCAGCCGGGGGGGACTCGGGAGCACCGGGGAGCTGTTTTTT. This sequence encodes CASSRGGLGSTGELFF.

The chain is built from TRBV2 and TRBJ1-1, with 7 bases lining up with TRBD1. CDR1 is SNHLY and CDR2 is FYNNEI in the germline V gene. This CDR3 is 13 amino acids long. Trimming cost V 8 bases and J 6 bases; bases outside gene matches: 9. CDR3 protein: CASGGGPPPEAFF. The CDR3 nucleotides read TGTGCCAGCGGAGGGGGCCCCCCCCCTGAAGCTTTCTTT.

The rearrangement uses TRBV19 and TRBJ2-6; a weak D match, TRBD1 (7 bases). CDR3 size: 18 residues. Germline V gene data show CDR1 as LNHDA and CDR2 as SQIVND (reference sequence). V was clipped by 6 bases and J by 0 bases, with 18 bases between them. CDR3 coding DNA: TGTGCCAGTAGCGGGAGAACAGGGGCTAGCTCTGGGGCCAACGTCCTGACTTTC. It specifies CASSGRTGASSGANVLTF.

This clone has just one count. J is TRBJ1-4 and V is TRBV2, with 8 positions matching TRBD1. Looked up from germline, CDR1 is SNHLY and CDR2 is FYNNEI. CDR3 size: 15 residues. V gave up 4 bases and J gave up 7 bases; unmatched junction bases: 8. In nucleotides, the CDR3 is TGTGCCAGCAGTGCTGTGACAGGGGAGGGTGAAAAACTGTTTTTT. Encoded protein: CASSAVTGEGEKLFF.

The CDR3 DNA reads as TGTGCCAGCAGCAGGCAGGGGATTAGCACCGGGGAGCTGTTTTTT. This sequence encodes CASSRQGISTGELFF. V is TRBV3-1 (or the pseudogene TRBV3-2) and J is TRBJ2-2, with a possible D match to TRBD1 (6 bases). Germline CDR1 LGHDT, CDR2 YNNKEL (reference sequence). The CDR3 is 15 amino acids. The germline V and J ends were trimmed by 5 bases and 4 bases, with 14 bases remaining between them.

The rearrangement joins TRBV9 to TRBJ1-1; TRBD1 is a possible D gene (5 bases). CDR3 length: 15 residues. Trimming removed 0 bases at V and 3 bases at J, with 12 bases between. Germline lookup yields CDR1 SGDLS and CDR2 YYNGEE. The CDR3 DNA reads TGTGCCAGCAGCGTAGGGGCAGGGTCTTACACTGAAGCTTTCTTT. This sequence encodes CASSVGAGSYTEAFF.